Each of the 29 T cell receptor beta chains below was sequenced from the same sample in a study of cytomegalovirus exposure and HLA in healthy donors. Amplification used 60 Vbeta primers and 13 Jbeta primers. Using immunoSEQ multiplex PCR, the repertoire was profiled, and TCRdb retains in-frame clones only, with some absent. The repertoire table contains tens of thousands of clones. The specimen sequenced was PBMCs. Source of these receptors: a man aged 35 to 55 in good health and CMV-seronegative.

This chain links TRBV11-3 with TRBJ2-3, with TRBD2 as a possible D gene (5 bases). Trimming shortened V by 2 bases and J by 6 bases, and 6 bases separated the two germline ends. Germline CDR1 is SGHNT and CDR2 is YENEEA. This CDR3 has 12 residues. DNA of the CDR3: TGTGCCAGCAGCTTATCGGGGGATACGCAGTATTTT. Encoded protein: CASSLSGDTQYF.

This rearrangement joins TRBV25-1 to TRBJ2-2, with D hard to call. This CDR3 spans 13 amino acids. Trimming stripped 4 bases from V and 1 base from J, with 4 bases between. Germline V CDR1 and CDR2: MGHDK, SYGVNS. The CDR3 reads CASSGRNTGELFF. For the CDR3, the DNA is TGTGCCAGCAGTGGGAGGAACACCGGGGAGCTGTTTTTT. The entire variable domain, with the rest obtained from reference TRBV25-1 and TRBJ2-2, is as follows: EADIYQTPRYLVIGTGKKITLECSQTMGHDKMYWYQQDPGMELHLIHYSYGVNSTEKGDLSSESTVSRIRTEHFPLTLESARPSHTSQYLCASSGRNTGELFFGEGSRLTVL.

The rearrangement uses TRBV6-5 and TRBJ2-2, with D possibly being TRBD1 (5 bases). V gave up 8 bases and J gave up 1 base, with 11 bases separating them. Per the germline V gene, CDR1 is MNHEY and CDR2 is SVGAGI. The CDR3 runs 14 residues. The CDR3 coding sequence is TGTGCCAGCGGCCAGGGCTGGAACACCGGGGAGCTGTTTTTT. Protein: CASGQGWNTGELFF.

The chain has TRBV7-9 and TRBJ2-1; D is ambiguous. V was cut by 3 bases and J by 7 bases, with 10 bases left in between. This CDR3 contains 13 residues. Germline V CDR1 and CDR2: SEHNR, FQNEAQ (reference sequence). The CDR3 sequence is CASSFSPSNEQFF. Here the CDR3 DNA reads TGTGCCAGCAGCTTTTCTCCGTCTAATGAGCAGTTCTTC. Together with reference TRBV7-9 and TRBJ2-1, the CDR3 gives the full variable domain: DTGVSQNPRHKITKRGQNVTFRCDPISEHNRLYWYRQTLGQGPEFLTYFQNEAQLEKSRLLSDRFSAERPKGSFSTLEIQRTEQGDSAMYLCASSFSPSNEQFFGPGTRLTVL.

The CDR3 sequence: CASSDVGAQKSTNEKLFF. The CDR3 DNA is TGTGCCAGCAGTGACGTGGGGGCGCAGAAGTCGACTAATGAAAAACTGTTTTTT. J is TRBJ1-4 and V is TRBV6-4; D possibly corresponds to TRBD1 (6 bases). There are 18 residues in the CDR3. Germline CDR1 and CDR2: MRHNA and SNTAGT. Trimming pared 2 bases from V and 2 bases from J, leaving 18 bases between.

This clone is medium-sized by frequency. The V call is TRBV6-4, the J call TRBJ1-6; 9 positions agree with TRBD1. Germline lookup yields CDR1 MRHNA and CDR2 SNTAGT. The CDR3 covers 14 residues. The ends lost 6 bases at V and 6 bases at J; junction bases unmatched: 3. As DNA, the CDR3 is TGTGCCAGCAGGGGACAGGGAAGTAATTCACCCCTCCACTTT. Its protein product is CASRGQGSNSPLHF.

The chain combines TRBV9 with TRBJ1-1, with D maybe TRBD1 (5 bases). V was shortened by 0 bases and J by 6 bases, with 9 bases between the two germline ends. Germline V gives CDR1 SGDLS, CDR2 YYNGEE. CDR3 length equals 13 residues. DNA of the CDR3: TGTGCCAGCAGCGTAGGGGGGGGGTCTGAAGCTTTCTTT. This codes for CASSVGGGSEAFF.

The chain has TRBV9 and TRBJ2-3; a possible D gene is TRBD2 (6 bases). Germline CDR1 reads SGDLS; CDR2 reads YYNGEE. Trimming removed 2 bases at V and 3 bases at J, with 13 bases between. This CDR3 has 15 residues. DNA of the CDR3: TGTGCCAGCAGCGTTGCCGGGACTGCAACAGATACGCAGTATTTT. Translating gives CASSVAGTATDTQYF.

The chain uses TRBV7-9 and TRBJ1-1, with D possibly being TRBD1 (6 bases). Germline V gene data show CDR1 as SEHNR and CDR2 as FQNEAQ (reference sequence). This CDR3 spans 14 amino acids. V was shortened by 3 bases and J by 4 bases, with 12 bases between the two germline ends. DNA of the CDR3: TGTGCCAGCAGCTTCGGGACATCGGGCACTGAAGCTTTCTTT. Translation gives CASSFGTSGTEAFF.

J is TRBJ1-2 and V is TRBV6-6, with D perhaps matching TRBD1 (6 bases). Germline-derived CDR1 and CDR2 are MNHNY and SVGAGI (reference sequence). Trimming shortened V by 0 bases and J by 3 bases, and 11 bases separated the two germline ends. The CDR3 runs 15 residues. The CDR3: CASSYSGQLYYGYTF. The CDR3 DNA reads TGTGCCAGCAGTTACTCTGGACAGCTATACTATGGCTACACCTTC.

V gene TRBV6-6 combines with J gene TRBJ2-7, with 7 bases lining up with TRBD1. The CDR3 is 12 residues long. V was clipped by 5 bases and J by 9 bases; unmatched bases: 7. Germline CDR1 MNHNY, CDR2 SVGAGI (reference sequence). The CDR3 reads CASSGTVYGQYF. For the CDR3, the DNA is TGTGCCAGCAGTGGGACAGTTTATGGGCAGTACTTC.

The genes are TRBV4-1 and TRBJ2-5; maybe TRBD2 (6 bases). The V end was cut by 1 base, the J end by 5 bases, with 14 bases between. This CDR3 has 15 residues. Germline values: CDR1 MGHRA, CDR2 YSYEKL. CDR3: CASSQGLRRGETQYF. As DNA, the CDR3 is TGCGCCAGCAGCCAAGGATTACGTCGGGGGGAGACCCAGTACTTC.

The gene calls are TRBV29-1 and TRBJ1-4; no firm D call. V lost 2 bases and J 8 bases, leaving 6 bases between the germline ends. Germline-derived CDR1 and CDR2 are SQVTM and ANQGSEA. The CDR3 runs to 11 residues. The CDR3 DNA sequence: TGCAGCGTTGAATCGAGGGAAAAACTGTTTTTT. Translating it yields CSVESREKLFF.

J is TRBJ1-4 and V is TRBV9; D is undetermined. Germline V gene sequence: CDR1 SGDLS, CDR2 YYNGEE. Trimming left V 2 bases short and J 5 bases short, with 10 bases between. The CDR3 is 14 amino acids. CDR3 protein: CASSVTPGNEKLFF. The CDR3 DNA sequence: TGTGCCAGCAGCGTCACACCGGGGAATGAAAAACTGTTTTTT. Variable domain in full (rest from reference TRBV9 and TRBJ1-4): DSGVTQTPKHLITATGQRVTLRCSPRSGDLSVYWYQQSLDQGLQFLIQYYNGEERAKGNILERFSAQQFPDLHSELNLSSLELGDSALYFCASSVTPGNEKLFFGSGTQLSVL.

The chain carries TRBV15 and TRBJ2-7, with D perhaps TRBD2 (5 bases). The V gene's germline CDR1 is LNHNV and CDR2 YYDKDF (reference sequence). There are 13 residues in the CDR3. The V end lost 6 bases, the J end lost 3 bases, and 12 bases lay between the germline ends. This CDR3 is CATSWARGYEQYF. The DNA for the CDR3 is TGTGCCACCAGTTGGGCACGGGGCTACGAGCAGTACTTC.

This chain uses TRBV28 with TRBJ2-1, with TRBD2 as a possible D gene (5 bases). V shed 2 bases and J shed 11 bases, with 10 bases lying between them. The CDR3 extends over 12 amino acids. Germline CDR1 MDHEN, CDR2 SYDVKM. The CDR3 loop reads CASSLPGSQQFF. CDR3 DNA: TGTGCCAGCAGTTTACCGGGGAGTCAGCAGTTCTTC. Full variable domain (rest looked up from reference TRBV28 and TRBJ2-1): DVKVTQSSRYLVKRTGEKVFLECVQDMDHENMFWYRQDPGLGLRLIYFSYDVKMKEKGDIPEGYSVSREKKERFSLILESASTNQTSMYLCASSLPGSQQFFGPGTRLTVL.

The chain is built from TRBV7-2 and TRBJ1-2; 7 bases are shared with TRBD1. V shed 11 bases, J shed 5 bases, and the junction held 11 bases outside the gene matches. The germline V gene encodes CDR1 SGHTA and CDR2 FQGNSA. The CDR3 spans 13 residues. The CDR3 DNA sequence: TGTGCCCCGGGTCGGCCAGGGGGGTATGGCTACACCTTC. This gives the protein CAPGRPGGYGYTF.

The chain combines TRBV19 with TRBJ1-1; D is unresolved. Germline CDR1 LNHDA, CDR2 SQIVND (reference sequence). The CDR3 covers 15 residues. Trimming shortened V by 5 bases and J by 3 bases, and 16 bases separated the two germline ends. The CDR3 protein is CASSLPNSRHTEAFF. The DNA of the CDR3 is TGTGCCAGTAGTTTGCCCAACAGTCGGCACACTGAAGCTTTCTTT.

This chain uses TRBV11-2 with TRBJ1-1; no clear D gene. The CDR3 is 11 residues long. V was clipped by 1 base and J by 12 bases, with 9 bases between them. Germline CDR1 is SGHAT and CDR2 is FQNNGV. Here the CDR3 DNA reads TGTGCCAGCAGCTTAGGGGAGAAAACTTTCTTT. It specifies CASSLGEKTFF. Drawing the rest from reference TRBV11-2 and TRBJ1-1, the complete variable domain is EAGVAQSPRYKIIEKRQSVAFWCNPISGHATLYWYQQILGQGPKLLIQFQNNGVVDDSQLPKDRFSAERLKGVDSTLKIQPAKLEDSAVYLCASSLGEKTFFGQGTRLTVV.

The rearrangement links TRBV18 to TRBJ1-3; D ambiguous. This CDR3 comprises 16 residues. Germline V gene data show CDR1 as KGHSH and CDR2 as LQKENI. V was clipped by 2 bases and J by 0 bases, with 11 bases between them. CDR3 DNA sequence: TGTGCCAGCTCACCATCTAGGCGGGACTCTGGAAACACCATATATTTT. Amino acids: CASSPSRRDSGNTIYF.

The chain carries TRBV19 and TRBJ1-2; D may be TRBD1 (5 bases). V shed 3 bases and J shed 9 bases, with 11 bases lying between them. This CDR3 comprises 12 residues. The germline CDR1 and CDR2 sequences are LNHDA and SQIVND (reference sequence). CDR3 sequence: CASSIRGERYTF. The CDR3, as DNA: TGTGCCAGTAGTATTCGGGGGGAGCGCTACACCTTC. Variable domain in full (rest from reference TRBV19 and TRBJ1-2): DGGITQSPKYLFRKEGQNVTLSCEQNLNHDAMYWYRQDPGQGLRLIYYSQIVNDFQKGDIAEGYSVSREKKESFPLTVTSAQKNPTAFYLCASSIRGERYTFGSGTRLTVV.

The CDR3: CASSVAGHNYEQYF. The CDR3, as DNA: TGTGCCAGCAGCGTAGCGGGACACAACTACGAGCAGTACTTC. The chain is built from TRBV9 and TRBJ2-5, with a possible D match to TRBD1 (6 bases). The DNA end favors TRBJ2-7, so the J call may be wrong. Germline loops: CDR1 SGDLS, CDR2 YYNGEE. The CDR3 covers 14 residues.

The chain is built from TRBV30 and TRBJ1-4, with D perhaps TRBD1 (5 bases). CDR1 is GTSNPN and CDR2 is SVGIG in the germline V gene (reference sequence). Trimming pared 1 base from V and 11 bases from J, leaving 11 bases between. The CDR3 extends over 12 amino acids. CDR3 nucleotide sequence: TGTGCCTGGAGTGGGTCGGGGGAGAAACTGTTTTTT. Amino acids: CAWSGSGEKLFF. Filled out from reference TRBV30 and TRBJ1-4, the complete variable domain reads SQTIHQWPATLVQPVGSPLSLECTVEGTSNPNLYWYRQAAGRGLQLLFYSVGIGQISSEVPQNLSASRPQDRQFILSSKKLLLSDSGFYLCAWSGSGEKLFFGSGTQLSVL.

The rearrangement joins TRBV6-5 to TRBJ1-1, with D unresolved. The CDR3 is made up of 14 amino acids. Germline V gene lookup returns CDR1 MNHEY and CDR2 SVGAGI. Between the trimmed V and J ends, which lost 0 bases and 3 bases, there was a span of 8 bases. CDR3 region: CASSYSYGDTEAFF. DNA of the CDR3: TGTGCCAGCAGTTACTCGTACGGGGACACTGAAGCTTTCTTT.

A remark on this clone: This same CDR3 is encoded by further DNA sequences in the sample. The CDR3 protein is CAWSVRGDRTDTQYF. As DNA, the CDR3 is TGTGCCTGGAGTGTACGGGGGGATCGCACAGATACGCAGTATTTT. V usage is TRBV30 and J usage is TRBJ2-3; 7 bases map to TRBD2. This CDR3 region has 15 residues. The V gene end was trimmed by 0 bases and the J gene end by 1 base; junction bases not matched to a gene: 4. Germline values: CDR1 GTSNPN, CDR2 SVGIG (reference sequence).

The chain combines TRBV19 with TRBJ1-6, with a tentative D call TRBD1 (6 bases). V lost 7 bases and J lost 8, with 18 bases in between. The CDR3 is 15 amino acids. Germline V gene data show CDR1 as LNHDA and CDR2 as SQIVND (reference sequence). CDR3 sequence: CASTATGYGHSPLHF. In DNA form, the CDR3 reads TGTGCCAGTACCGCAACAGGGTACGGACATTCACCCCTCCACTTT.

This sequence joins TRBV19 and TRBJ1-4; 8 positions match TRBD1. Germline-derived CDR1 and CDR2 are LNHDA and SQIVND (reference sequence). The CDR3 extends over 15 amino acids. The V and J ends lost 4 bases and 8 bases, in that order; junction bases with no gene match: 9. The CDR3 spells CASSRTGTGHEKLFF. In DNA, the CDR3 is TGTGCCAGTAGTAGGACCGGGACAGGTCACGAAAAACTGTTTTTT. The complete variable domain, with remaining parts taken from reference TRBV19 and TRBJ1-4, reads DGGITQSPKYLFRKEGQNVTLSCEQNLNHDAMYWYRQDPGQGLRLIYYSQIVNDFQKGDIAEGYSVSREKKESFPLTVTSAQKNPTAFYLCASSRTGTGHEKLFFGSGTQLSVL.

The chain links TRBV5-6 to TRBJ2-6; TRBD2 aligns across 7 bases. Unmatched junction bases numbered 4, after V lost 2 bases and J lost 2 bases. CDR3 length: 16 residues. Germline lookup yields CDR1 SGHDT and CDR2 YYEEEE. The CDR3 here is CASSFLGGAGANVLTF. CDR3 DNA sequence: TGTGCCAGCAGCTTTTTGGGGGGGGCTGGGGCCAACGTCCTGACTTTC. The full variable domain, its missing parts supplied by reference TRBV5-6 and TRBJ2-6, is DAGVTQSPTHLIKTRGQQVTLRCSPKSGHDTVSWYQQALGQGPQFIFQYYEEEERQRGNFPDRFSGHQFPNYSSELNVNALLLGDSALYLCASSFLGGAGANVLTFGAGSRLTVL.

The gene calls are TRBV30 and TRBJ1-6; tentative D call: TRBD1 (5 bases). V was clipped by 5 bases and J by 5 bases, with 13 bases between them. The CDR3 totals 14 residues. CDR1 GTSNPN and CDR2 SVGIG come from the germline V gene (reference sequence). The CDR3 DNA follows: TGTGCCTGGGACCGACAGATAGATAATTCACCCCTCCACTTT. Translating gives CAWDRQIDNSPLHF.